This TCR beta chain comes out of a study of identical twins. This clonotype was seen many times. The antigen is undetermined. With template switching, a universal primer site was added, and the cDNA carried unique molecular identifiers. Via MiXCR, TCRdb re-called the 5' RACE reads, giving one row per CDR3 protein. The sample holds fewer than 650,000 distinct CDR3 sequences, approximately 10% seen once. This CDR3 has 16 amino acids. The germline V and J ends were trimmed by 0 bases and 4 bases, with 13 bases remaining between them. Looked up from germline, CDR1 is SGHRS and CDR2 is YFSETQ. Points from the study as a whole: Cross-sectional statistical analysis was relied on for the conclusions, without the same donors being followed. Twin pairs' shared out-of-frame alpha sequences were enriched in low generation probability.

The same sample was also used in a study of yellow fever vaccine responses in identical twins. This second report adds: Reportedly, twins' vaccine T cell responses looked partly convergent and partly personalized.

The source of this sequence is a woman between 18 and 29 years old in good health. The gene calls are TRBV5-1 and TRBJ2-2; D tentatively reads TRBD1 or TRBD2 (5 bases each). The sequenced sample consisted of PBMCs. The CDR3 loop is CASSLVSGRITGELFF. DNA of the CDR3: TGCGCCAGCAGCTTGGTCTCGGGACGGATCACCGGGGAGCTGTTTTTT.